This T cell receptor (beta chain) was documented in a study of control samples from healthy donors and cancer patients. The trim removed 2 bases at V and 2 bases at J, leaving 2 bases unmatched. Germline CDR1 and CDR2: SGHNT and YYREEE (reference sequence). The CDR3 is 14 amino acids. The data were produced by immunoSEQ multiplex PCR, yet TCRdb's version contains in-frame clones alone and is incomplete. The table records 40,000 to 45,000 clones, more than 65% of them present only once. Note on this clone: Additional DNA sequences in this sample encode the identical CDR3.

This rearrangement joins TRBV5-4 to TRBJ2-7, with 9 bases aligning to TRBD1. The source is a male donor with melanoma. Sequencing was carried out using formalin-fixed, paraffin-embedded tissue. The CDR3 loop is CASSLRQGAYEQYF. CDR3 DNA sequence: TGTGCCAGCAGCTTAAGACAGGGGGCCTACGAGCAGTACTTC.